These 2 T cell receptor beta chains share one sample of origin, sequenced in a study of cytomegalovirus exposure and HLA in healthy donors. PCR used 60 Vbeta primers and 13 Jbeta primers. Some clones are missing from TCRdb's copy, which holds only in-frame ones; the method was immunoSEQ multiplex PCR. The sample contains 150,000 to 200,000 clones, 79% of which appear only once. Sequencing used PBMCs. Receptors originate from a woman in her 50s in good health and CMV-seronegative.

The gene calls are TRBV29-1 and TRBJ2-2; 8 nucleotides match TRBD1. Germline loops: CDR1 SQVTM, CDR2 ANQGSEA. The CDR3 consists of 14 residues. Trimming removed 6 bases from V and 5 bases from J; junction bases left unmatched: 8. The CDR3 DNA follows: TGCAGCGTCCGACGGACAGGGTGGACCGGGGAGCTGTTTTTT. Protein product: CSVRRTGWTGELFF.

This clone was recorded a few times. This chain joins TRBV6-1 and TRBJ2-1, with D tentatively TRBD2 (6 bases). This CDR3 is 13 amino acids long. Germline-derived CDR1 and CDR2 are MNHNS and SASEGT. V lost 4 bases to trimming and J lost 5 bases, with 9 bases between them. The CDR3 region has the DNA TGTGCCAGCAGTGGCGGGGCCCACAATGAGCAGTTCTTC. It yields the protein CASSGGAHNEQFF.